This passage covers 7 T cell receptor beta chains from one sample sequenced in a study of response to subunit inactivated influenza vaccine. Using its own MiXCR run on the RT-PCR reads, TCRdb lists one record per CDR3 protein. The table shows under 200,000 distinct CDR3 sequences, with around 12% occurring only once. The same data also contributed to another study, on T cells expressing NK-cell markers. That publication notes: TCR beta cDNA was made by 5'RACE template switching with UMIs.

The sample here was CD8+ T cells sorted from PBMCs, taken about 11 days after vaccination. Receptors were obtained from a man aged 50-60 years who received an inactivated influenza vaccine.

The chain combines TRBV18 with TRBJ2-2; 9 bases fit TRBD1. The CDR3 extends over 16 amino acids. Germline loops: CDR1 KGHSH, CDR2 LQKENI. Trimming cost V 4 bases and J 1 base; bases outside gene matches: 4. The CDR3 DNA reads as TGTGCCAGCTCACTCTGGGACAGGGAGAACACCGGGGAGCTGTTTTTT. Protein sequence: CASSLWDRENTGELFF. The full variable domain, in which reference TRBV18 and TRBJ2-2 provide the parts outside the CDR3, is NAGVMQNPRHLVRRRGQEARLRCSPMKGHSHVYWYRQLPEEGLKFMVYLQKENIIDESGMPKERFSAEFPKEGPSILRIQQVVRGDSAAYFCASSLWDRENTGELFFGEGSRLTVL.

Details on this clonotype: At one end the junction does not follow the germline gene, possibly because of a read error. The chain links TRBV28 to TRBJ2-1; 11 nucleotides align to TRBD2. Germline V CDR1 and CDR2: MDHEN, SYDVKM. This CDR3 has 15 residues. CDR3 coding DNA: TGTACCAGCAGTCTTACTAGCGGGAGCCACAATGAGCAGTTCTTC. Translation: CTSSLTSGSHNEQFF.

This chain joins TRBV12-3 or TRBV12-4 and TRBJ2-3; D gene ambiguous. The germline V and J ends were trimmed by 11 bases and 1 base, with 10 bases remaining between them. CDR3 length: 12 amino acids. Here the CDR3 DNA reads TGTGCCGCGCAGGTTGGCACAGATACGCAGTATTTT. Translated, it gives CAAQVGTDTQYF.

This clonotype occurred a few times. The V call is TRBV5-5, the J call TRBJ2-2; D is undetermined. Germline V gives CDR1 SGHKS, CDR2 YYEKEE (reference sequence). The CDR3 sequence is 18 residues long. Trimming took 5 bases from V and 0 from J, leaving 20 bases between them. CDR3 nucleotide sequence: TGTGCCAGCAGTCCTGACATGAGACTGCAAGCGAACACCGGGGAGCTGTTTTTT. This encodes CASSPDMRLQANTGELFF.

This clonotype was counted only a few times. The chain has TRBV11-2 and TRBJ2-3, with D tentatively TRBD1 (5 bases). The germline gives CDR1 SGHAT, CDR2 FQNNGV. The V end was cut by 3 bases, the J end by 2 bases, with 15 bases between. The CDR3 runs to 16 residues. In DNA, the CDR3 is TGTGCCAGCAGCTTGATTAAACAGGAGTTCACAGATACGCAGTATTTT. Its translation: CASSLIKQEFTDTQYF.

The chain joins TRBV6-1 to TRBJ2-3; no reliable D call. V was cut by 5 bases and J by 0 bases, with 9 bases left in between. This CDR3 region has 14 residues. Germline CDR1 reads MNHNS; CDR2 reads SASEGT. CDR3 loop: CASSPAESTDTQYF. The CDR3, as DNA: TGTGCCAGCAGTCCTGCGGAGAGCACAGATACGCAGTATTTT.

This clonotype came up a few times. This chain uses TRBV2 with TRBJ1-5; a possible D gene is TRBD1 (6 bases). Per the germline V gene, CDR1 is SNHLY and CDR2 is FYNNEI. V lost 6 bases, J lost 1 base, and 13 bases lay in between. The CDR3 spans 15 residues. The CDR3 DNA follows: TGTGCCAGCAGCTATTTAGGGACAAGCAATCAGCCCCAGCATTTT. Its translation is CASSYLGTSNQPQHF.